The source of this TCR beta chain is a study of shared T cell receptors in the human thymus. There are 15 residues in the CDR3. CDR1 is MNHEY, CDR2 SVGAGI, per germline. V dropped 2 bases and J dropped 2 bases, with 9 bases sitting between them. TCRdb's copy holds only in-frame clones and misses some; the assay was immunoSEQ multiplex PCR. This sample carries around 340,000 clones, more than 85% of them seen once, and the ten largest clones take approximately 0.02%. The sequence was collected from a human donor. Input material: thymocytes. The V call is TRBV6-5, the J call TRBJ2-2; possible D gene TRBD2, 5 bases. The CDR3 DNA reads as TGTGCCAGCAGTTACCGACTATTTAACACCGGGGAGCTGTTTTTT. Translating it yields CASSYRLFNTGELFF.